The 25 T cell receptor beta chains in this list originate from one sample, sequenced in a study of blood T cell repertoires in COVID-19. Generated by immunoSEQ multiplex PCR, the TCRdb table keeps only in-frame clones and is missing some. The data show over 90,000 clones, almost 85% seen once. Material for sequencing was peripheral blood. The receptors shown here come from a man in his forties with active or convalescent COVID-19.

CDR3 sequence: CASSIGEGSYNEQFF. The CDR3 DNA is TGTGCCAGCTCGATCGGGGAGGGGTCCTACAATGAGCAGTTCTTC. The chain joins TRBV18 to TRBJ2-1; 7 bases fit TRBD2. Germline V lookup: CDR1 KGHSH, CDR2 LQKENI. This CDR3 is 15 amino acids long. The junction had 6 bases not matched to a gene; V was cut back by 6 bases and J by 1 base.

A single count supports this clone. The CDR3 loop reads CASSPPDGQGFNEQYF. DNA for the CDR3: TGTGCCAGCTCACCACCGGACGGACAGGGGTTCAACGAGCAGTACTTC. This rearrangement joins TRBV18 to TRBJ2-7; 9 nucleotides line up with TRBD1. This CDR3 has 16 amino acids. The germline V gene has CDR1 KGHSH and CDR2 LQKENI. The V and J ends lost 0 bases and 5 bases, in that order; junction bases with no gene match: 8. The full variable domain, in which reference TRBV18 and TRBJ2-7 provide the parts outside the CDR3, is NAGVMQNPRHLVRRRGQEARLRCSPMKGHSHVYWYRQLPEEGLKFMVYLQKENIIDESGMPKERFSAEFPKEGPSILRIQQVVRGDSAAYFCASSPPDGQGFNEQYFGPGTRLTVT.

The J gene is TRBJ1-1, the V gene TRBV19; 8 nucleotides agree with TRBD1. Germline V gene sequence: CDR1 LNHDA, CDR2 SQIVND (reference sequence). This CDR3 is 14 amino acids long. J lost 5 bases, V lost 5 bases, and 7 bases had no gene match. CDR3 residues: CASSLGTGGTEAFF. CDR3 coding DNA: TGTGCCAGTAGTTTGGGGACAGGAGGGACTGAAGCTTTCTTT.

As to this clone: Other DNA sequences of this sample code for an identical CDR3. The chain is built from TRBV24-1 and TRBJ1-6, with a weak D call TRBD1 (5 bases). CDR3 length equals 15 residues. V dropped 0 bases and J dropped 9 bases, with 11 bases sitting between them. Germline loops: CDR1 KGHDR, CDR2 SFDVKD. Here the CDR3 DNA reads TGTGCCACCAGTGATTTGGACAGCTTGAGTTCACCCCTCCACTTT. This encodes CATSDLDSLSSPLHF.

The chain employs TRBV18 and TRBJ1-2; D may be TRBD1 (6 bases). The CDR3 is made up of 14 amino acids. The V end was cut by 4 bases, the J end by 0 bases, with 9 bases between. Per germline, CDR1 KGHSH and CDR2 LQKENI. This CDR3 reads CASSLTGANYGYTF. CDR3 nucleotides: TGTGCCAGCTCACTGACAGGTGCTAACTATGGCTACACCTTC.

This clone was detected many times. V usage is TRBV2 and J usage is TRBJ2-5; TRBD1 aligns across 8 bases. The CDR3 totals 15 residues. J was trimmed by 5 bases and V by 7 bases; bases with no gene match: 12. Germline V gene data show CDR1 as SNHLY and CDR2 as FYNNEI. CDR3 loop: CASTKGSGGFETQYF. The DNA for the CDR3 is TGTGCCAGCACCAAGGGGTCAGGGGGCTTCGAGACCCAGTACTTC.

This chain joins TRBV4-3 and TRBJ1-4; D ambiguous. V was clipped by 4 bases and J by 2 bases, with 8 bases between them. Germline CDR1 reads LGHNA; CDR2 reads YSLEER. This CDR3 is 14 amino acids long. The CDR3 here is CASSRGATNEKLFF. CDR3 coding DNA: TGCGCCAGCAGCCGAGGCGCCACTAATGAAAAACTGTTTTTT.

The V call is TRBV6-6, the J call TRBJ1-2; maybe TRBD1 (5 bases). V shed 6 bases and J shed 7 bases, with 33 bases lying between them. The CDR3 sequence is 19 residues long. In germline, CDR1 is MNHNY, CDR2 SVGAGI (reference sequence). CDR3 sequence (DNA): TGTGCCAGCAGCCGATACGAAAAAGCCTTGGGTCAGGGTGGGTCTGGCTACACCTTC. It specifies CASSRYEKALGQGGSGYTF.

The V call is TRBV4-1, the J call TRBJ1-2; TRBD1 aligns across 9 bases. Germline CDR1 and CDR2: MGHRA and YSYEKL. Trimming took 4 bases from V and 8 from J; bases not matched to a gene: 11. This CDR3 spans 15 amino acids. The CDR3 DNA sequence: TGCGCCAGCAGCCGAACGGGACAGGGAAGACCGGGCTACACCTTC. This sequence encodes CASSRTGQGRPGYTF.

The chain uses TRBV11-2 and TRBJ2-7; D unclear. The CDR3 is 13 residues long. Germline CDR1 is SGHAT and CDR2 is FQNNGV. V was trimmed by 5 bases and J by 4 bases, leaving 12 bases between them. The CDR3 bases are TGTGCCAGCAGCCCCATGGGCAGGTACGAGCAGTACTTC. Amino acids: CASSPMGRYEQYF.

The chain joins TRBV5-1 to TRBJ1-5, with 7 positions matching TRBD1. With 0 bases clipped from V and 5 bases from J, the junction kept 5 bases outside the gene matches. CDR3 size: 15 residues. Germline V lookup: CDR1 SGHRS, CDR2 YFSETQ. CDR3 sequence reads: CASSLAGTAHQPQHF. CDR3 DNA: TGCGCCAGCAGCTTGGCCGGGACAGCTCATCAGCCCCAGCATTTT.

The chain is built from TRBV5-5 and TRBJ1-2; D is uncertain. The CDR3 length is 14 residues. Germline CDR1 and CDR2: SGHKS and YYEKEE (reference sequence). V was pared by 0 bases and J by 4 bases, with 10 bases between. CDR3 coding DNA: TGTGCCAGCAGCTTGGTCGGGGAACCCTATGGCTACACCTTC. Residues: CASSLVGEPYGYTF. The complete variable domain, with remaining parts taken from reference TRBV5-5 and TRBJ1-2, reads DAGVTQSPTHLIKTRGQQVTLRCSPISGHKSVSWYQQVLGQGPQFIFQYYEKEERGRGNFPDRFSARQFPNYSSELNVNALLLGDSALYLCASSLVGEPYGYTFGSGTRLTVV.

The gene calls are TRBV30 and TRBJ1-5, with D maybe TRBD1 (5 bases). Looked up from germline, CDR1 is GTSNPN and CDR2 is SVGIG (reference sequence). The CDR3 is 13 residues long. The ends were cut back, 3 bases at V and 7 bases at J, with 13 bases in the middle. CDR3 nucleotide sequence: TGTGCCTGGAGCGGGGGGGTAACCCAGCCCCAGCATTTT. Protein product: CAWSGGVTQPQHF.

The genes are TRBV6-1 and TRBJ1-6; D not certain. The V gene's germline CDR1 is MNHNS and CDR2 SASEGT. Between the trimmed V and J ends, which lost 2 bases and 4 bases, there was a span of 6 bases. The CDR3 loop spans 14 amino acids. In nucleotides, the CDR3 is TGTGCCAGCAGTGAAATCGGGTATAATTCACCCCTCCACTTT. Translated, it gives CASSEIGYNSPLHF.

Here the CDR3 reads CASSPGDHSYEQYF. For the CDR3, the DNA is TGTGCCAGCAGCCCGGGGGACCACTCCTACGAGCAGTACTTC. The chain links TRBV7-9 to TRBJ2-7; D may be TRBD2 (6 bases). The CDR3 is 14 amino acids. Trimming stripped 5 bases from V and 0 bases from J, with 11 bases between. Germline CDR1 reads SEHNR; CDR2 reads FQNEAQ (reference sequence).

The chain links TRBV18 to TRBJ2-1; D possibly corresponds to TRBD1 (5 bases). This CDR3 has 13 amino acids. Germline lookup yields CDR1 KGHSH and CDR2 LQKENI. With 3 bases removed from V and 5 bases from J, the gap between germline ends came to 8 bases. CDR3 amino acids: CASSPDSDNEQFF. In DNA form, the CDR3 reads TGTGCCAGCTCACCCGACAGCGACAATGAGCAGTTCTTC.

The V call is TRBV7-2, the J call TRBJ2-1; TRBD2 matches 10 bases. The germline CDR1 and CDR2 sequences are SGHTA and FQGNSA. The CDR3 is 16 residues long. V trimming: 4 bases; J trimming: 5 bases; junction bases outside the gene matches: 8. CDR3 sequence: CASSSKAGGQHNEQFF. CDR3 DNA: TGTGCCAGCAGCTCAAAAGCGGGGGGGCAACACAATGAGCAGTTCTTC.

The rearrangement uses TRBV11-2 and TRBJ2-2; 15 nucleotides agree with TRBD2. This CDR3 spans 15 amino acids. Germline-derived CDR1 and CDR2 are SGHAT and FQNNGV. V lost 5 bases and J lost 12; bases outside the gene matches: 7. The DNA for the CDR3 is TGTGCCAGCAGCCCCTGGACTAGCGGGGGGGTAAAGCTGTTTTTT. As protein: CASSPWTSGGVKLFF.

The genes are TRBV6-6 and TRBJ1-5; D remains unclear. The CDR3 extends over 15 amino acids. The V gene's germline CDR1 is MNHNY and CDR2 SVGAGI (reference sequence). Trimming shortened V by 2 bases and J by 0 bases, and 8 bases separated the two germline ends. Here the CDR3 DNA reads TGTGCCAGCAGTTACGAAGAGAATAGCAATCAGCCCCAGCATTTT. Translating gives CASSYEENSNQPQHF.

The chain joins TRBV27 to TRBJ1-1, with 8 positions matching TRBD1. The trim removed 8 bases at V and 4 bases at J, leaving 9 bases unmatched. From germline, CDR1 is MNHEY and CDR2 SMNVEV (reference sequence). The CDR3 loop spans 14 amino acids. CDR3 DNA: TGTGCCAGCCGGGCAGGGGGCGTCGGCACTGAAGCTTTCTTT. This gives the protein CASRAGGVGTEAFF.

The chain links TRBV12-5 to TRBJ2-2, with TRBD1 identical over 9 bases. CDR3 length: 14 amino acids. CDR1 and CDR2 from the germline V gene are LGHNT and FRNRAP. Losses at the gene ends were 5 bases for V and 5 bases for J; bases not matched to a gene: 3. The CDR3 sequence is CASGLGTGTGELFF. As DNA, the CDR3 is TGTGCTAGTGGTCTCGGGACAGGGACCGGGGAGCTGTTTTTT.

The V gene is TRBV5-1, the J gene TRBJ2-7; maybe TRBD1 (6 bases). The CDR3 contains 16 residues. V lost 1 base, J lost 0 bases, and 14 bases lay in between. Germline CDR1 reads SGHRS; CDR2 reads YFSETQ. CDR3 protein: CASSLYGDTGSYEQYF. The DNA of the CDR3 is TGCGCCAGCAGCTTGTACGGGGACACCGGCTCCTACGAGCAGTACTTC.

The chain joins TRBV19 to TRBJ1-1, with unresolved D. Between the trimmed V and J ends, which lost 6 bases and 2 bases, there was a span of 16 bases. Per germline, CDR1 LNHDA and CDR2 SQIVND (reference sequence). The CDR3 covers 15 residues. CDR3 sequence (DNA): TGTGCCAGTAGCCTATCATCCCTAAAAAACACTGAAGCTTTCTTT. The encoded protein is CASSLSSLKNTEAFF.

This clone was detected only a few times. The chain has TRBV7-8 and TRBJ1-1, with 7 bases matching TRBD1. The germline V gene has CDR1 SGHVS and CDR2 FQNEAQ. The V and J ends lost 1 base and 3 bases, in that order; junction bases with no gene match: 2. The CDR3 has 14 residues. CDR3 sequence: CASSLGDRYTEAFF. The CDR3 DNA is TGTGCCAGCAGCTTAGGGGACAGATACACTGAAGCTTTCTTT.

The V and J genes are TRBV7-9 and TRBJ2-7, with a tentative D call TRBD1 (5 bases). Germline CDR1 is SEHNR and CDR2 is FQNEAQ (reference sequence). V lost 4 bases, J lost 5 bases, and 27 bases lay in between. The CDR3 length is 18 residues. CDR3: CASSYQPGWGSGLNEQYF. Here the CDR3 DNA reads TGTGCCAGCAGCTACCAACCCGGGTGGGGTTCAGGGCTCAACGAGCAGTACTTC.